A selection of T cell receptor beta chains follows, all from one sample in a study of pediatric ulcerative colitis. Repertoires were generated with immunoSEQ multiplex PCR, while TCRdb's copy carries only in-frame clones and drops some. Altogether roughly 30,000 clones are present, roughly 86% being singletons, with the ten largest covering around 4.3%. Input material: blood. The receptors shown here come from a boy younger than 18 with severe ulcerative colitis. CDR3s include the opening cysteine and the closing phenylalanine or tryptophan. A D gene is named only where the DNA matches it firmly. Clone size is given for some rows only: seen once, a few or many times, or a class if the clone is expanded.

J	D	size	V	DNA	CDR3
TRBJ2-7	TRBD1	NA	TRBV2	TGTGCCAGCAGTTCCCGCCCGGGACAGGTCTCCTACGAGCAGTACTTC	CASSSRPGQVSYEQYF
TRBJ2-7	TRBD2	NA	TRBV30	TGTGCCTGGACTAGCGGGGGCTACGAGCAGTACTTC	CAWTSGGYEQYF
TRBJ2-1	TRBD2	NA	TRBV9	TGTGCCCGCAGCGCTGGAGGGGGACTAGCGGGGGCCACGGGGTACAATGAGCAGTTCTTC	CARSAGGGLAGATGYNEQFF
TRBJ2-3	TRBD1	NA	TRBV9	TGTGCCAGCGGACAGGGAAGTCCCCCAGATACGCAGTATTTT	CASGQGSPPDTQYF
TRBJ1-5	NA	NA	TRBV6-4	TGTGCCAGCAGGCCTTTTTTTGGGACAACCCGAGAGAATCAGCCCCAGCATTTT	CASRPFFGTTRENQPQHF
TRBJ2-2	NA	NA	TRBV18	TGTGCCAGCTCACCACGGCAGGCAAGGATGGGCACCGGGGAGCTGTTTTTT	CASSPRQARMGTGELFF
TRBJ1-2	NA	once	TRBV30	TGTGCCTGGAGTGTAGACCGGTACGGCTACACCTTC	CAWSVDRYGYTF
TRBJ2-2	TRBD1	once	TRBV4-1	TGCGCCAGCAGCCAAGTCGGACAGGGAAACACCGGGGAGCTGTTTTTT	CASSQVGQGNTGELFF
TRBJ2-7	TRBD1	NA	TRBV10-3	TGTGCCATCAGTATGGACAGGGAAGACGATCGGTACTTC	CAISMDREDDRYF
TRBJ1-2	NA	NA	TRBV4-1	TGCGCCAGCAGCCCCGGATGGATGGACCTCTATGGCTACACCTTC	CASSPGWMDLYGYTF
TRBJ1-5	NA	NA	TRBV2	TGTGCCAGCAGAGAGAACAGACTAAGCAATCAGCCCCAGCATTTT	CASRENRLSNQPQHF
TRBJ1-5	TRBD1	once	TRBV7-8	TGTGCCAGCAGCCTTAACCCGGGACAGGGGAATCAGCCCCAGCATTTT	CASSLNPGQGNQPQHF
TRBJ1-6	TRBD1	few	TRBV6-6	TGTGCCAGCAGTTACTTCGACAGGGGGGGGTCACCCCTCCACTTT	CASSYFDRGGSPLHF
TRBJ2-1	NA	NA	TRBV25-1	TGTGCCAGCAGTGAATATCAGAGGGGGTCCTACAATGAGCAGTTCTTC	CASSEYQRGSYNEQFF
TRBJ2-7	TRBD1	NA	TRBV5-4	TGTGCCAGCAGCGACCGGACAGGGGGCGGGAACGAGCAGTACTTC	CASSDRTGGGNEQYF
TRBJ1-3	NA	NA	TRBV7-6	TGTGCCAGCAGCCCTCAAATTGAATGGGGCTCTGGAAACACCATATATTTT	CASSPQIEWGSGNTIYF
TRBJ2-7	TRBD1	NA	TRBV6-1	TGTGCCAGCAGTGCGCGGACAGGGGTCTCCTACGAGCAGTACTTC	CASSARTGVSYEQYF
TRBJ1-2	TRBD1	NA	TRBV7-3	TGTGCCAGCAGCTTATCAGGGGGCCATGGCTACACCTTC	CASSLSGGHGYTF
TRBJ2-7	NA	few	TRBV14	TGTGCCAGCAGCCGGGACTCCCGAGGGGGCGAGCAGTACTTC	CASSRDSRGGEQYF
TRBJ1-6	NA	NA	TRBV7-2	TGTGCCAGCAGCCTAGTGCAGGCTCGGGGTTCACCCCTCCACTTT	CASSLVQARGSPLHF
TRBJ2-3	TRBD2	NA	TRBV5-6	TGTGCCAGCAGCTTAGGTAGCGGGGGCTCCGAGGGGGATACGCAGTATTTT	CASSLGSGGSEGDTQYF
TRBJ2-1	TRBD1	NA	TRBV7-9	TGTGCCAGCAGCTTATCGGGACAGGGGGGATACAATGAGCAGTTCTTC	CASSLSGQGGYNEQFF
TRBJ1-5	NA	NA	TRBV7-9	TGTGCCAGCAGTCCAGGGTTCAATCAGCCCCAGCATTTT	CASSPGFNQPQHF
TRBJ2-1	NA	once	TRBV6-6	TGTGCCAGCAGTTACGACCAGGTCGAGCAGTTCTTC	CASSYDQVEQFF
TRBJ2-3	NA	NA	TRBV2	TGTGCCAGCAGTGAATGGGGTACCCTTAGCACAGATACGCAGTATTTT	CASSEWGTLSTDTQYF
TRBJ1-2	TRBD1	NA	TRBV5-1	TGCGCCAGCACCAACCCCGGGACAGACTATGGCTGCACCTTC	CASTNPGTDYGCTF
TRBJ2-1	TRBD2	NA	TRBV9	TGTGCCAGCAGCGCCGCGGGGGGCCCCTATAATGAGCAGTTCTTC	CASSAAGGPYNEQFF